The TCR beta chain described here comes from a study of T cells expressing NK-cell markers. This CDR3 region has 16 residues. Looked up from germline, CDR1 is KGHDR and CDR2 is SFDVKD. TCRdb re-analyzed the 5' RACE reads; it lists each CDR3 protein once, without DNA. The sample includes 200,000 to 300,000 distinct CDR3 sequences. This chain connects TRBV24-1 to TRBJ1-3; the D call from TCRdb, TRBD1, cannot be confirmed without DNA. The sequenced sample was blood T cells: a sorted CD56 or NKG2C T cell subset, CD4+ or CD8+ T cells, or bulk PBMC T cells (not recorded which). The TCR sequence derives from a man between 18 and 29 years old in good health. CDR3 sequence reads: CATTDPGQVAGNTIYF.